This entry is about one T cell receptor beta chain. TCRdb's copy holds only in-frame clones and misses some; the assay was immunoSEQ multiplex PCR. The sample contains 60,000 to 85,000 clones, roughly 88% of which appear only once. The data derive from a study of blood T cell repertoires in COVID-19. Looking at the study overall: The study drew acute and convalescent COVID-19 samples from the United States, Italy and Spain. T cells, B-cell-depleted T cells, or PBMCs supplied cDNA or gDNA.

The junction had 13 bases not matched to a gene; V was cut back by 5 bases and J by 7 bases. The CDR3 runs 15 residues. The germline gives CDR1 PRHDT, CDR2 FYEKMQ (reference sequence). This receptor was identified in an elderly woman with active or convalescent COVID-19. The J gene is TRBJ1-2, the V gene TRBV13; 7 bases match TRBD1. The material sequenced was peripheral blood. The CDR3 region has the DNA TGTGCCAGCAGCCTACGGGACAGAGGTGACGGTGGCTACACCTTC. Residues: CASSLRDRGDGGYTF.